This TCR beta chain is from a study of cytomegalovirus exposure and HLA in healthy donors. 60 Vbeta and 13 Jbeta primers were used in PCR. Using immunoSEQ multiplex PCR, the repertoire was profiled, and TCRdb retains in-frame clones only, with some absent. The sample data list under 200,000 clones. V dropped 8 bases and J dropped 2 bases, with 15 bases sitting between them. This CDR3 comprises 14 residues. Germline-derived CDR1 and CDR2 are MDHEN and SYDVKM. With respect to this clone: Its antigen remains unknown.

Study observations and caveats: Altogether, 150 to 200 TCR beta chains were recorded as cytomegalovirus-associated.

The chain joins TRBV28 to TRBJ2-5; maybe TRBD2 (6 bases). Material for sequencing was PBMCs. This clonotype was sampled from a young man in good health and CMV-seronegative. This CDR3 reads CASFPIGGQETQYF. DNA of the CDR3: TGTGCCAGCTTCCCGATCGGGGGACAAGAGACCCAGTACTTC.